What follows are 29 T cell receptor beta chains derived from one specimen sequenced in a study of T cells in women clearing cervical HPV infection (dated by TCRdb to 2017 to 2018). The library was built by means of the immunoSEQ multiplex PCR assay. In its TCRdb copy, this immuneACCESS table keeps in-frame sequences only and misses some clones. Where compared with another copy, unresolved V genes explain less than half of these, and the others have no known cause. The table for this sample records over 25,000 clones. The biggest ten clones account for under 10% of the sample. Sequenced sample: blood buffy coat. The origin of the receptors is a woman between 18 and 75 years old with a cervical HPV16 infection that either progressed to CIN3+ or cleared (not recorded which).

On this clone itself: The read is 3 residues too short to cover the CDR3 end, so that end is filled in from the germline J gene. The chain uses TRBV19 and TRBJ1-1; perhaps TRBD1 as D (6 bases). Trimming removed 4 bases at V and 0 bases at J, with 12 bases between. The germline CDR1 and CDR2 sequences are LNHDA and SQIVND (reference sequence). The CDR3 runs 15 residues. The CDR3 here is CASSTRTALNTEAFF. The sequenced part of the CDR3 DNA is TGTGCCAGTAGTACTCGGACAGCCTTGAACACTGAA.

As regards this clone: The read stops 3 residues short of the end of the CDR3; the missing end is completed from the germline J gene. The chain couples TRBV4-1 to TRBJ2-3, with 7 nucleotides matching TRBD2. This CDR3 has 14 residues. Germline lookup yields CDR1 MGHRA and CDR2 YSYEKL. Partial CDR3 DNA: TGCGCCAGCAGCCAAGCAGGACTAGTATCCCCG. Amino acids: CASSQAGLVSP. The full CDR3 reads CASSQAGLVSPQYF.

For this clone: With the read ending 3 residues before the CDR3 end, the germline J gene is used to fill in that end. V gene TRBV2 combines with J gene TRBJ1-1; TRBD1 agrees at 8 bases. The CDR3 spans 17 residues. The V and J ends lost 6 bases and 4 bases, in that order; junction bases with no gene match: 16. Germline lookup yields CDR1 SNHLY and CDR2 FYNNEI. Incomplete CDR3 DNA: TGTGCCAGCAGGGAGGACAGGGACCTTAATTCAGGCACTGAA. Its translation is CASREDRDLNSGTE. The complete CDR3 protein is CASREDRDLNSGTEAFF. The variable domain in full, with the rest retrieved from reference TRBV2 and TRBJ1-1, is EPEVTQTPSHQVTQMGQEVILRCVPISNHLYFYWYRQILGQKVEFLVSFYNNEISEKSEIFDDQFSVERPDGSNFTLKIRSTKLEDSAMYFCASREDRDLNSGTEAFFGQGTRLTVV.

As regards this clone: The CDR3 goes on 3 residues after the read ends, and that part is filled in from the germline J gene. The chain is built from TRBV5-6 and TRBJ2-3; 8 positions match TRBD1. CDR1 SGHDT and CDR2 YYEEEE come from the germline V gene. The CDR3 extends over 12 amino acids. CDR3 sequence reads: CASKLTGAPQYF. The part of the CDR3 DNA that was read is TGTGCCAGCAAGTTGACAGGGGCGCCG.

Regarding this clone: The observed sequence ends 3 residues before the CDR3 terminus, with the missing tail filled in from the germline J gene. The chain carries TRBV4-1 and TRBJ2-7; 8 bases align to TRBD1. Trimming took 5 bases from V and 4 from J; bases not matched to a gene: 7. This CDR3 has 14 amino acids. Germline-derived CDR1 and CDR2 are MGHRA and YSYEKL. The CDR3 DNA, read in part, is TGCGCCAGCAGCGGCCGGGACAGGCTTTACGAG. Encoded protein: CASSGRDRLYE. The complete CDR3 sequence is CASSGRDRLYEQYF.

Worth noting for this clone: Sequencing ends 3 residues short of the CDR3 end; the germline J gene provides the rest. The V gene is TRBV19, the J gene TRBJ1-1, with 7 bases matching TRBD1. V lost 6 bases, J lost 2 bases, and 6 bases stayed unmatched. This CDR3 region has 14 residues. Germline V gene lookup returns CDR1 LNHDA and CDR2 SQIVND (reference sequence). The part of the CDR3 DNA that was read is TGTGCCAGTAGGGTAGGACAGGTAAACACTGAA. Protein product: CASRVGQVNTE. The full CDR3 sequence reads CASRVGQVNTEAFF.

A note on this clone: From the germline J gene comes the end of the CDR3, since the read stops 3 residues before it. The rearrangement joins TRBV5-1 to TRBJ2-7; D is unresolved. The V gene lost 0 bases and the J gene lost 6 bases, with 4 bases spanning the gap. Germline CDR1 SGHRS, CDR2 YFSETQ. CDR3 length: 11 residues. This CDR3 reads CASSLAGEQYF. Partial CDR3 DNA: TGCGCCAGCAGCTTGGCCGGCGAG. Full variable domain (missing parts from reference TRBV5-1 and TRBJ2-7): KAGVTQTPRYLIKTRGQQVTLSCSPISGHRSVSWYQQTPGQGLQFLFEYFSETQRNKGNFPGRFSGRQFSNSRSEMNVSTLELGDSALYLCASSLAGEQYFGPGTRLTVT.

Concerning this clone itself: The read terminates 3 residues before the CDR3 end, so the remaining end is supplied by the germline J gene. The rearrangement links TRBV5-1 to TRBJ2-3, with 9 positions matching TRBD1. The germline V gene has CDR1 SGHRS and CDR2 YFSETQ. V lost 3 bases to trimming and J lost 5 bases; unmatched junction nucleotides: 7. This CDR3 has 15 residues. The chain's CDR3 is CASSSGTGLGDTQYF. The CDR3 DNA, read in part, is TGCGCCAGCAGCTCAGGGACAGGGTTAGGAGATACG. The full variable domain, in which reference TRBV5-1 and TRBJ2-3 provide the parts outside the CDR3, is KAGVTQTPRYLIKTRGQQVTLSCSPISGHRSVSWYQQTPGQGLQFLFEYFSETQRNKGNFPGRFSGRQFSNSRSEMNVSTLELGDSALYLCASSSGTGLGDTQYFGPGTRLTVL.

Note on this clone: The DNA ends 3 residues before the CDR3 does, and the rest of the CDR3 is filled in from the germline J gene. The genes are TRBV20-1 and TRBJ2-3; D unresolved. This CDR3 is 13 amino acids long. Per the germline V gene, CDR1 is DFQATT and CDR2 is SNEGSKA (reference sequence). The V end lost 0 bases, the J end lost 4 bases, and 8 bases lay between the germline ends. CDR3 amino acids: CSAREPTPDTQYF. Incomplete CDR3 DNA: TGCAGTGCTAGAGAACCCACTCCAGATACG.

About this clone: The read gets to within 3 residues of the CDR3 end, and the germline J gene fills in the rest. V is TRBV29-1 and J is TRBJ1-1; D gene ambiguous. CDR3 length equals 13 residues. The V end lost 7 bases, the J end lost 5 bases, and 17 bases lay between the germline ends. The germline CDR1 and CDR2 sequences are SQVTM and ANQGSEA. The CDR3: CSAADGVQTEAFF. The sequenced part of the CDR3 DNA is TGCAGCGCCGCAGACGGGGTTCAGACTGAA.

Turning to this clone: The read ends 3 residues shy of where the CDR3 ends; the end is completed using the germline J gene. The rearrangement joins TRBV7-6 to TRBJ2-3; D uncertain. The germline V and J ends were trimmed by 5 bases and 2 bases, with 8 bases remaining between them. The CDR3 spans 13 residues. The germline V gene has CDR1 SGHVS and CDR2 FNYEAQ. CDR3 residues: CASSPHSTDTQYF. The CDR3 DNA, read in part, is TGTGCCAGCAGCCCCCACTCCACAGATACG.

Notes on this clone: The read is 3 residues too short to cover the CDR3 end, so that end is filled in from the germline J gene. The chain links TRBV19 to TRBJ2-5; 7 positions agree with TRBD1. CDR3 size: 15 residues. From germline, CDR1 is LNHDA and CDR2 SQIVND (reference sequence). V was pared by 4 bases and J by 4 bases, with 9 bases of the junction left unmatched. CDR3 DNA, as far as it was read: TGTGCCAGTAGTACTTCAGGACAGGACGGAGAGACC. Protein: CASSTSGQDGET. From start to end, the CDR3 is CASSTSGQDGETQYF.

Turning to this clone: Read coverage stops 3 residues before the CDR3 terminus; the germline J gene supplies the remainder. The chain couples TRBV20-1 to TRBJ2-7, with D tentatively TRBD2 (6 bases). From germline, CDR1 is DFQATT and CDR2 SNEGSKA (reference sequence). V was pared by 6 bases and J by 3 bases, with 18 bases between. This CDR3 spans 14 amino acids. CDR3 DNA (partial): TGCAGTGCCACCAGCGGGCTGCGGGACTACGAG. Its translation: CSATSGLRDYE. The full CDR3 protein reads CSATSGLRDYEQYF.

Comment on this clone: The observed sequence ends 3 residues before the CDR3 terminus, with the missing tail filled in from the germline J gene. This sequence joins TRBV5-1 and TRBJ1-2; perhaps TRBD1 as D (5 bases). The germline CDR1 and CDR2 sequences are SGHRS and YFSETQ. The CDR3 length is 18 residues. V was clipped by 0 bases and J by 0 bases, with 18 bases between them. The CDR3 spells CASSLGGWQGPANYGYTF. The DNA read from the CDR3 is TGCGCCAGCAGCTTGGGGGGCTGGCAGGGCCCAGCTAACTATGGC. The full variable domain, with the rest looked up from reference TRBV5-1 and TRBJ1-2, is KAGVTQTPRYLIKTRGQQVTLSCSPISGHRSVSWYQQTPGQGLQFLFEYFSETQRNKGNFPGRFSGRQFSNSRSEMNVSTLELGDSALYLCASSLGGWQGPANYGYTFGSGTRLTVV.

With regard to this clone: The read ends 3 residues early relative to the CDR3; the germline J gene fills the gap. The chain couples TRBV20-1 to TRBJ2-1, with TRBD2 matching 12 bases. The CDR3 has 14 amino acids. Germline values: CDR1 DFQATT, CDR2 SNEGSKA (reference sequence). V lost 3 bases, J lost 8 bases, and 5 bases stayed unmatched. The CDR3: CSASPSGGGDEQFF. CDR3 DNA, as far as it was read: TGCAGTGCTAGCCCTAGCGGGGGGGGCGATGAG.

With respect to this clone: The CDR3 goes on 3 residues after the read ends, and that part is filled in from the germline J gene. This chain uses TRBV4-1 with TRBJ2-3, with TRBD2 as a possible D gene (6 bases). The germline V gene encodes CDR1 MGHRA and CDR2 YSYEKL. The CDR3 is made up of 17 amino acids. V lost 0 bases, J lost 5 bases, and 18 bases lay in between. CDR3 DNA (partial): TGCGCCAGCAGCCAAGATCGGGGCGGGGATTCGGGAGATACG. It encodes CASSQDRGGDSGDT. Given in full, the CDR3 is CASSQDRGGDSGDTQYF.

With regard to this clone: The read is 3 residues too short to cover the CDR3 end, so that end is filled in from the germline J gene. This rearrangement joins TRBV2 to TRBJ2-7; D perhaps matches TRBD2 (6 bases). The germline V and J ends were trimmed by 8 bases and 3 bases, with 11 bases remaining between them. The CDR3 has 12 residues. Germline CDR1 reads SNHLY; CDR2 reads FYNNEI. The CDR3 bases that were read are TGTGCCAGCCGGGACTCACGCTACGAG. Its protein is CASRDSRYE. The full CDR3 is CASRDSRYEQYF.

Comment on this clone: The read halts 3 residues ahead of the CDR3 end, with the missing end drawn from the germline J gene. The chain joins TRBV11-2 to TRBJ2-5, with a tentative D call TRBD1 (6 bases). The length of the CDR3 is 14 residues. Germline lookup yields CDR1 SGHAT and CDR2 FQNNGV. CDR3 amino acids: CASKAPGGTDTQYF. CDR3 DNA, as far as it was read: TGTGCCAGCAAGGCGCCTGGGGGCACAGATACC.

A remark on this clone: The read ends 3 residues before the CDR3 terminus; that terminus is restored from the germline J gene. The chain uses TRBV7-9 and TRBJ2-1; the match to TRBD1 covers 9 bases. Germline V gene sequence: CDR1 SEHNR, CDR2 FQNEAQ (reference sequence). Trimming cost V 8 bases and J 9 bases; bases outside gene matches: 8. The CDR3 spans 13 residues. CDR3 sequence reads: CASGQGPFSEQFF. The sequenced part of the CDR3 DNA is TGTGCCAGCGGACAGGGGCCTTTTAGTGAG.

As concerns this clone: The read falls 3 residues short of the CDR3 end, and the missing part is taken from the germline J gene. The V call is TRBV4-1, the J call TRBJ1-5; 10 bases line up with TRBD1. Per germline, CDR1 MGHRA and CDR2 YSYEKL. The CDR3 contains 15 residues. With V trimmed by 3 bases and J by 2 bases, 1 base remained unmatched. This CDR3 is CASSQGTGGNQPQHF. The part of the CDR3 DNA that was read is TGCGCCAGCAGCCAGGGGACAGGGGGCAATCAGCCC.

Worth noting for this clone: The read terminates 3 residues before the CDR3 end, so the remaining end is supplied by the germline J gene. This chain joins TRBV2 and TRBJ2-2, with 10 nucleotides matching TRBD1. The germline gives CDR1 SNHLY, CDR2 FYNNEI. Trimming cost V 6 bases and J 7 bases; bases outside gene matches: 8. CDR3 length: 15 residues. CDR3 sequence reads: CASSTGTGVVGELFF. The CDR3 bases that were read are TGTGCCAGCAGCACCGGGACAGGGGTAGTCGGGGAG.

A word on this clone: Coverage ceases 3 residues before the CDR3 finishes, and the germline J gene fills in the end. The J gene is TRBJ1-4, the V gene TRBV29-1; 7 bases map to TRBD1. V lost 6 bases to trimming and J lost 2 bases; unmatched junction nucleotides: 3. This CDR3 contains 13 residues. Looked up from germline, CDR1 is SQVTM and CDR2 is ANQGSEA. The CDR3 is CSVLTGTNEKLFF. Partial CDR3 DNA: TGCAGCGTCCTGACAGGGACTAATGAAAAA.

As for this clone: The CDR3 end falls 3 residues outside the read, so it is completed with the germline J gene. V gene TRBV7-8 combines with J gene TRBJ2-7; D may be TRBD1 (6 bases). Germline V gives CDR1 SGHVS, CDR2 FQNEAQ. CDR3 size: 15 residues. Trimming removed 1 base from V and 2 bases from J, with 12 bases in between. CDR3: CASSLGYRDPYEQYF. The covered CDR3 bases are TGTGCCAGCAGCTTAGGGTACAGGGATCCCTACGAG. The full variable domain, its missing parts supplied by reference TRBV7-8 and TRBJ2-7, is GAGVSQSPRYKVAKRGQDVALRCDPISGHVSLFWYQQALGQGPEFLTYFQNEAQLDKSGLPSDRFFAERPEGSVSTLKIQRTQQEDSAVYLCASSLGYRDPYEQYFGPGTRLTVT.

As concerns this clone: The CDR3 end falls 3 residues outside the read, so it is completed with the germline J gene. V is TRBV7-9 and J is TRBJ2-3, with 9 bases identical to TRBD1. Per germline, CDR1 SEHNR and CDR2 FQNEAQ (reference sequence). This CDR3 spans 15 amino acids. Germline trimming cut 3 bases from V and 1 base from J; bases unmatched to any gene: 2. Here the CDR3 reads CASSLDRGGTDTQYF. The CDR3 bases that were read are TGTGCCAGCAGCTTGGACAGGGGAGGCACAGATACG.

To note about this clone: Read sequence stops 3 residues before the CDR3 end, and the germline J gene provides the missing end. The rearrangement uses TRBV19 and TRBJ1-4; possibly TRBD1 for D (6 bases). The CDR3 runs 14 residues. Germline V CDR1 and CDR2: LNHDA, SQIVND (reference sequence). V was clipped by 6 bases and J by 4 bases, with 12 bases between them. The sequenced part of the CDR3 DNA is TGTGCCAGTAGCCGCGGGACAATTAATGAAAAA. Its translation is CASSRGTINEK. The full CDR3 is CASSRGTINEKLFF.

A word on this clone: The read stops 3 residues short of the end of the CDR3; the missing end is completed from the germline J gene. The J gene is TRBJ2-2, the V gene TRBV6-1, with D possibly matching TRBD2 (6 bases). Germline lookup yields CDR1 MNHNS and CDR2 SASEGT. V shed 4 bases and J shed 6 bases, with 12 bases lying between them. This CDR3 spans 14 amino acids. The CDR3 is CASSGGPGAGELFF. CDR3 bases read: TGTGCCAGCAGTGGGGGTCCGGGGGCCGGGGAG.

The CDR3 loop is CASSIQGGGTGELFF. Incomplete CDR3 DNA: TGTGCCAGCAGCATACAGGGTGGCGGCACCGGGGAG. The rearrangement links TRBV11-2 to TRBJ2-2, with D maybe TRBD1 (6 bases). The CDR3 end lies 3 residues beyond the end of the read and is filled in from the germline J gene. The CDR3 runs to 15 residues. Germline lookup yields CDR1 SGHAT and CDR2 FQNNGV. V lost 5 bases to trimming and J lost 4 bases, with 14 bases between them. Drawing the rest from reference TRBV11-2 and TRBJ2-2, the complete variable domain is EAGVAQSPRYKIIEKRQSVAFWCNPISGHATLYWYQQILGQGPKLLIQFQNNGVVDDSQLPKDRFSAERLKGVDSTLKIQPAKLEDSAVYLCASSIQGGGTGELFFGEGSRLTVL.

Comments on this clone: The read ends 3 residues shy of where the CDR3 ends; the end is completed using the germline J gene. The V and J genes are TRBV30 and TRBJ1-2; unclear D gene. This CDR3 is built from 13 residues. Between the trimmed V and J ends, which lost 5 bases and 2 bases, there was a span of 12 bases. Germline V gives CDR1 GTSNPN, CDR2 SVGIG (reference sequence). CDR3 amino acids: CAWAAGQNYGYTF. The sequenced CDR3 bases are TGTGCCTGGGCCGCGGGCCAAAACTATGGC.

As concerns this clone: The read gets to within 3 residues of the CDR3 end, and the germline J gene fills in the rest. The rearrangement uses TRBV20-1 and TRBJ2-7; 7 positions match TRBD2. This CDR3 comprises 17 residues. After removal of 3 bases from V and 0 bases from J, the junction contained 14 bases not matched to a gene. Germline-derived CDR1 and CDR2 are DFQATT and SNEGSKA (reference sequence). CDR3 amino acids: CSASLWGGRPDSYEQYF. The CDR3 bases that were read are TGCAGTGCTAGCCTCTGGGGGGGGAGGCCCGACTCCTACGAG.